This T cell receptor beta chain comes out of a study of blood T cell repertoires in COVID-19. Study at large: In each case, the material was cDNA or gDNA derived from T cells, B-cell-depleted T cells, or PBMCs.

Authors' processing steps: Estimated nucleated cell counts came from reference gene primer amplification. Assay: immunoSEQ multiplex PCR; the TCRdb copy retains only in-frame clones and omits some. D and trimming come from the DNA, and the V and J calls and clone size come from that table. This table has around 80,000 clones, approximately 80% appearing once. Germline V gives CDR1 MNHEY, CDR2 SVGEGT. Deletions cut 6 bases from V and 2 bases from J, with 11 bases between. The CDR3 is 14 residues long. The receptor comes from a woman in her seventies with acute or convalescent COVID-19. The chain couples TRBV6-2 or TRBV6-3 to TRBJ1-5; D call uncertain. Sequencing was carried out using peripheral blood. For the CDR3, the DNA is TGTGCCAGCAGCATCCACGGTGGCAATCAGCCCCAGCATTTT. Its protein product is CASSIHGGNQPQHF.